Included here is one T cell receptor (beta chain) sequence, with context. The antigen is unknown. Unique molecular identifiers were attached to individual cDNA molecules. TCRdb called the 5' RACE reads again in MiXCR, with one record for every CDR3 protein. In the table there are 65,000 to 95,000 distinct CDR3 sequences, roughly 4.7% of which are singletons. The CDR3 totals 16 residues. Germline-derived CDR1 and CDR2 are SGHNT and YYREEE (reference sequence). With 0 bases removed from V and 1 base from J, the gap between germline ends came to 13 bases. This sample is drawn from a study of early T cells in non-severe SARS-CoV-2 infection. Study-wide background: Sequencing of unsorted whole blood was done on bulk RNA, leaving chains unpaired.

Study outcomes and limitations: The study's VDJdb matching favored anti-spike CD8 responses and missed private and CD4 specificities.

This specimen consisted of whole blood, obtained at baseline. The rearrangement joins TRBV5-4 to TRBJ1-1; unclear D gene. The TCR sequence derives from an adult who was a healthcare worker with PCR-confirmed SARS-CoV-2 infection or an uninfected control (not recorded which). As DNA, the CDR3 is TGTGCCAGCAGCTTGGGACCCCCGGTATCGAACACTGAAGCTTTCTTT. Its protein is CASSLGPPVSNTEAFF.